This T cell receptor delta chain was recovered during a study of gamma-delta T cells after stem cell transplantation. The CDR3 consists of 16 residues. Germline assignment: CDR1 GEAIGNYY and CDR2 EKD. V trimming: 4 bases; J trimming: 0 bases; junction bases outside the gene matches: 7. By sample fraction, this clone is hyperexpanded. The same CDR3 arises from other DNA sequences in this sample as well. TCRdb re-called the RT-PCR reads through CATT. The sample shows about 260 delta-chain clones, around 4.8% of them seen only once. This chain uses TRDV2 with TRDJ2; TRDD3 agrees at 7 bases. Sequencing was carried out using gamma-delta T cells. This TCR came from a human donor. It is not recorded whose cells these are; they may come from a transplant donor. Here the CDR3 reads CACEPLGASLTAQLFF. Here the CDR3 DNA reads TGTGCCTGTGAACCCCTGGGGGCCTCTTTGACAGCACAACTCTTCTTT.